This record concerns one TCR beta chain sequence. The antigen is undetermined. The sample belongs to a study of cytomegalovirus exposure and HLA in healthy donors. From the roughly 120-subject validation cohort, which was separate from the roughly 710-subject first cohort, the donors were drawn. This table comes from immunoSEQ multiplex PCR, and its TCRdb copy is limited to in-frame clones, with some not included. The table records 250,000 to 400,000 clones, about nine tenths of them present only once. Broader study findings: The study listed 164 cytomegalovirus-associated TCR beta chains. Cytomegalovirus status was reportedly diagnosed by the classifier with high sensitivity and specificity. In vitro testing confirmed a few CMV-associated chains as specific for CMV antigens.

Germline V lookup: CDR1 GTSNPN, CDR2 SVGIG (reference sequence). The V gene lost 0 bases and the J gene lost 8 bases, with 18 bases spanning the gap. This CDR3 has 15 amino acids. The sequencing sample was made of PBMCs. This TCR derives from a woman in her 30s in good health and CMV-seropositive. The chain is built from TRBV30 and TRBJ2-3; possibly TRBD1 for D (5 bases). CDR3: CAWSVRQGLGATQYF. Here the CDR3 DNA reads TGTGCCTGGAGTGTAAGGCAAGGGCTAGGGGCTACGCAGTATTTT. Together with reference TRBV30 and TRBJ2-3, the CDR3 gives the full variable domain: SQTIHQWPATLVQPVGSPLSLECTVEGTSNPNLYWYRQAAGRGLQLLFYSVGIGQISSEVPQNLSASRPQDRQFILSSKKLLLSDSGFYLCAWSVRQGLGATQYFGPGTRLTVL.